The clone carrying this T cell receptor beta chain was detected ten times or more. Its antigen is not identified. The CDR3 spans 18 residues. CDR1 and CDR2 from the germline V gene are DFQATT and SNEGSKA (reference sequence). V shed 3 bases and J 0 bases; nucleotides not matched to a gene: 9. As for time point: technical triplicate 1. Unsorted libraries were prepared from 2 million PBMCs that had been stored at -80 C. This sample is part of a study of neurological immune-mediated disorders. Notes on the study in general: Across subjects, expanded clones had no CDR3 amino acid sequences in common, pointing to private repertoires in all groups.

5'RACE generated cDNA with 10-nucleotide random UMIs. TCRdb used MiXCR to reprocess the 5' RACE reads, holding one entry per CDR3 protein. Among 35,000 to 40,000 distinct CDR3 sequences listed, 8.5% to 14% were seen once. The TCR was taken from a man in his 60s with HTLV-1-associated myelopathy (HAM/TSP). The chain has TRBV20-1 and TRBJ2-6, with 9 bases matching TRBD1. The sequenced sample was PBMCs. This CDR3 reads CSASPGQGRHSGANVLTF. The CDR3 DNA sequence: TGCAGTGCTAGCCCGGGACAGGGTAGGCACTCTGGGGCCAACGTCCTGACTTTC.